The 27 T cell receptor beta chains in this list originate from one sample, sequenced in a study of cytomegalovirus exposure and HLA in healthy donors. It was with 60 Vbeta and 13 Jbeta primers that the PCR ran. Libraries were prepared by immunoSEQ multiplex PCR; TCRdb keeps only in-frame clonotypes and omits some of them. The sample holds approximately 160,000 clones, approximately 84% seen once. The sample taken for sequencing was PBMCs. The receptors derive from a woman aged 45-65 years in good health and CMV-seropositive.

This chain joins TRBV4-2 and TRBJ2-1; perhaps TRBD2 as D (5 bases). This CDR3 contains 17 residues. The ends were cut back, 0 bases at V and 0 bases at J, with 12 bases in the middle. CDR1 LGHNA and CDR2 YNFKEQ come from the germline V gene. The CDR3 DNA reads TGTGCCAGCAGCCAAGATAGTACTAGTAACTCCTACAATGAGCAGTTCTTC. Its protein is CASSQDSTSNSYNEQFF.

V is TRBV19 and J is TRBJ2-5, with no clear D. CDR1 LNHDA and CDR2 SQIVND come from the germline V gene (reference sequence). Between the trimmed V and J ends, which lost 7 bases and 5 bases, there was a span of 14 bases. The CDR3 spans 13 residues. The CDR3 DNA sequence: TGTGCCAGTAAGCCTGCCGAGTCCGAGACCCAGTACTTC. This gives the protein CASKPAESETQYF. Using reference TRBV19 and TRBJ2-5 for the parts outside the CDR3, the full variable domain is DGGITQSPKYLFRKEGQNVTLSCEQNLNHDAMYWYRQDPGQGLRLIYYSQIVNDFQKGDIAEGYSVSREKKESFPLTVTSAQKNPTAFYLCASKPAESETQYFGPGTRLLVL.

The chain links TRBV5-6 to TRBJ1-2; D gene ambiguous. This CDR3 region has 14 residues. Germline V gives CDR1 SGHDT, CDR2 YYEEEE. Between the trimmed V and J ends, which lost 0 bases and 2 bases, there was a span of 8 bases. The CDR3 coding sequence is TGTGCCAGCAGCTTGGACACGGGGAACTATGGCTACACCTTC. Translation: CASSLDTGNYGYTF.

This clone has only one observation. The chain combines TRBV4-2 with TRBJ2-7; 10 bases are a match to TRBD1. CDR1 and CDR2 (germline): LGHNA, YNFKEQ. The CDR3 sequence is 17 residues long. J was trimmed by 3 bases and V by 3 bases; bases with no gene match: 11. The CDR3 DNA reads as TGTGCCAGCAGCCATCCCGCCGAGACAGGGGGCTTCTACGAGCAGTACTTC. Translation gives CASSHPAETGGFYEQYF.

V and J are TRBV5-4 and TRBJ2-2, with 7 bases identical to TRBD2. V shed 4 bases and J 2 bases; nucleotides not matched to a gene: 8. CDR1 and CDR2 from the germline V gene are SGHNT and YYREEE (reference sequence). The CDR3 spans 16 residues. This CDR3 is CASSPGGRANTGELFF. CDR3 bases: TGTGCCAGCAGCCCCGGGGGGAGGGCAAACACCGGGGAGCTGTTTTTT. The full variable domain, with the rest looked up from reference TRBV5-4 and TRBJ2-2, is ETGVTQSPTHLIKTRGQQVTLRCSSQSGHNTVSWYQQALGQGPQFIFQYYREEENGRGNFPPRFSGLQFPNYSSELNVNALELDDSALYLCASSPGGRANTGELFFGEGSRLTVL.

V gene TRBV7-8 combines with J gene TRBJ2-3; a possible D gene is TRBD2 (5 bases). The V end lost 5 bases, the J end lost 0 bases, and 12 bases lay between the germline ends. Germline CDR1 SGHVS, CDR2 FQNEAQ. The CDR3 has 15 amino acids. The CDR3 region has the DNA TGTGCCAGCAGCCAGCGGTGGCAGAGCACAGATACGCAGTATTTT. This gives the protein CASSQRWQSTDTQYF.

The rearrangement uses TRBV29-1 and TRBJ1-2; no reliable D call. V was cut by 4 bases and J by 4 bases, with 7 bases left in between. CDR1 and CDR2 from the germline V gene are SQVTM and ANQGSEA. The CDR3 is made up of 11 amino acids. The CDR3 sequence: CSVGEGYGYTF. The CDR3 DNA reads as TGCAGCGTTGGGGAGGGCTATGGCTACACCTTC.

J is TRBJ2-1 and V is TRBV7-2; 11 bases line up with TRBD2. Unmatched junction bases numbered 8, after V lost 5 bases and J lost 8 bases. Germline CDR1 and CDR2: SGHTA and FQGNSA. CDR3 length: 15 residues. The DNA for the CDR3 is TGTGCCAGCAGCCCCATAGCGGGGGGGCTCTATGAGCAGTTCTTC. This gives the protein CASSPIAGGLYEQFF.

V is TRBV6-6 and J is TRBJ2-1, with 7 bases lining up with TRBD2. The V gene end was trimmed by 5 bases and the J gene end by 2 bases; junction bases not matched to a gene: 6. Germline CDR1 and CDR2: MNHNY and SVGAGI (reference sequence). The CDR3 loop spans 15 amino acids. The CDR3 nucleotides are TGTGCCAGCAGTCCCGGGACTAACACCTACAATGAGCAGTTCTTC. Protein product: CASSPGTNTYNEQFF.

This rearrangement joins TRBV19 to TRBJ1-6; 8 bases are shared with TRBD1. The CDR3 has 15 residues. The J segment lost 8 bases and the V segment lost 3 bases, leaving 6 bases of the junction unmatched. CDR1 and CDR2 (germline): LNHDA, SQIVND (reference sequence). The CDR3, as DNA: TGTGCCAGTAGTATCGGCGGACAGGGTGATTCACCCCTCCACTTT. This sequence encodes CASSIGGQGDSPLHF.

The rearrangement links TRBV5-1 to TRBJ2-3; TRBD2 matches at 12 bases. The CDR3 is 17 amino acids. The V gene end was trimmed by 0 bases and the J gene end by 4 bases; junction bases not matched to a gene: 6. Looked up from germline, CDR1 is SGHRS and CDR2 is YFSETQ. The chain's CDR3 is CASSLARTSGKADTQYF. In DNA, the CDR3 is TGCGCCAGCAGCTTGGCCCGGACTAGCGGGAAGGCAGATACGCAGTATTTT.

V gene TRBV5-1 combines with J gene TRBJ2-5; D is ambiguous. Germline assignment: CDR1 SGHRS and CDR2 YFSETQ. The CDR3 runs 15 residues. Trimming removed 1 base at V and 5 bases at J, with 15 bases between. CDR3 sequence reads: CASSLNPLNWETQYF. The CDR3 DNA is TGCGCCAGCAGCTTGAACCCGCTAAACTGGGAGACCCAGTACTTC.

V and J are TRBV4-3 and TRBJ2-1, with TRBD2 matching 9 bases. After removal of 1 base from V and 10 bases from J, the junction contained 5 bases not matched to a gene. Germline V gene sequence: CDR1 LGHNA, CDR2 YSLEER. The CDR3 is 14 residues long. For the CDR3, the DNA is TGCGCCAGCAGCCAAGTAGGGCTAGCGGGGGAGCAGTTCTTC. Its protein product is CASSQVGLAGEQFF.

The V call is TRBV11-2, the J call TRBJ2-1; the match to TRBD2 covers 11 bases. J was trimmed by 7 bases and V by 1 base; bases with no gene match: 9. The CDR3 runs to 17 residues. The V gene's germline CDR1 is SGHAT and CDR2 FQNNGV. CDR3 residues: CASSLGLAGGRANEQFF. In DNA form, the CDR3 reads TGTGCCAGCAGCTTAGGTTTAGCGGGGGGGCGGGCGAATGAGCAGTTCTTC. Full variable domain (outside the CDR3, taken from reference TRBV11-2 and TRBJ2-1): EAGVAQSPRYKIIEKRQSVAFWCNPISGHATLYWYQQILGQGPKLLIQFQNNGVVDDSQLPKDRFSAERLKGVDSTLKIQPAKLEDSAVYLCASSLGLAGGRANEQFFGPGTRLTVL.

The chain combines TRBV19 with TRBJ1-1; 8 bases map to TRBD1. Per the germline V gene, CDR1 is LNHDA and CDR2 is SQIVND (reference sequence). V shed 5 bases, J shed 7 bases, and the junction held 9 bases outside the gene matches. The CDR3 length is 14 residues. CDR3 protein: CASSSSLTGGEAFF. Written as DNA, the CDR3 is TGTGCCAGTAGTTCCTCCCTAACAGGGGGTGAAGCTTTCTTT.

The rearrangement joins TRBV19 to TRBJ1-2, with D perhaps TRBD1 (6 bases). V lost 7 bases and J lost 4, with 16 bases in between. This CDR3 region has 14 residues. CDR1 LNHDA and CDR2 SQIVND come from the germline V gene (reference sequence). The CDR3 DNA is TGTGCCAGTACCCTGGCGGGGGCCAGCTATGGCTACACCTTC. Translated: CASTLAGASYGYTF.

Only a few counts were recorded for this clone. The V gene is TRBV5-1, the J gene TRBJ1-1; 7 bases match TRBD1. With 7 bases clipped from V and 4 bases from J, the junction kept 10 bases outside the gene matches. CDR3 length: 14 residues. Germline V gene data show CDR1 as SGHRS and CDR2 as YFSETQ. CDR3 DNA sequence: TGCGCCAGCGATGCCACAGGGGAAGGCACTGAAGCTTTCTTT. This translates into CASDATGEGTEAFF.

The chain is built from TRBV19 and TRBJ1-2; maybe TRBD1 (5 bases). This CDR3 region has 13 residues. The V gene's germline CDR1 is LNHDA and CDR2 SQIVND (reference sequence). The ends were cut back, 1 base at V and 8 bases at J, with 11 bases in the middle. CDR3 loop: CASSIGREGGYTF. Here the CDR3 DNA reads TGTGCCAGTAGTATAGGCAGGGAAGGCGGCTACACCTTC.

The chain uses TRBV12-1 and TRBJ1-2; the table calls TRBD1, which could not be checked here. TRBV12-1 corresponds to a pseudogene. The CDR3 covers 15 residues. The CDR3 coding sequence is TGTGCCAGCAGCGACGGGACAGGGATAGACTATGGCTACACCTTC. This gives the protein CASSDGTGIDYGYTF.

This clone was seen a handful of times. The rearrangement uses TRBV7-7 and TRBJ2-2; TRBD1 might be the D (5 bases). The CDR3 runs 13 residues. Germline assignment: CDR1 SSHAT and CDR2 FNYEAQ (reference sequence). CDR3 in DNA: TGTGCTTACAGGATATCCTCAACCGGGGAGCTGTTTTTT. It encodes CAYRISSTGELFF.

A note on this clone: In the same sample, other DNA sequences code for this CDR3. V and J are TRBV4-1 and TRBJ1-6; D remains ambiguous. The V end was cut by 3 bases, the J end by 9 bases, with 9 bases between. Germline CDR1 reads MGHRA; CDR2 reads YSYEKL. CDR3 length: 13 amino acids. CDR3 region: CASSQEVVSPLHF. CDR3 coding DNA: TGCGCCAGCAGCCAGGAGGTGGTTTCACCCCTCCACTTT.

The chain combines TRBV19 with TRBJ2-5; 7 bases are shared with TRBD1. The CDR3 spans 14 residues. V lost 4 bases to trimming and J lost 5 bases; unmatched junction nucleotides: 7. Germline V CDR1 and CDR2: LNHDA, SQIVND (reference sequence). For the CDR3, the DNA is TGTGCCAGTAGTACCCGAGGGGGCGGGGAGACCCAGTACTTC. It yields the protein CASSTRGGGETQYF.

The CDR3 is CASSQDTSGTRYNEQFF. The CDR3 bases are TGCGCCAGCAGCCAAGATACTAGCGGGACTAGGTACAATGAGCAGTTCTTC. The chain combines TRBV4-1 with TRBJ2-1; TRBD2 agrees at 10 bases. V was pared by 0 bases and J by 4 bases, with 6 bases of the junction left unmatched. This CDR3 comprises 17 residues. Germline assignment: CDR1 MGHRA and CDR2 YSYEKL.

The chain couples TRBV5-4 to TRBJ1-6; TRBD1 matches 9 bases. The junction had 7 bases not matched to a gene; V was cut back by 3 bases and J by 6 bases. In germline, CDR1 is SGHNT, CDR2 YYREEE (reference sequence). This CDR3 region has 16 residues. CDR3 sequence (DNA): TGTGCCAGCAGCTCATTTCCGGGACAGGGTAATTCACCCCTCCACTTT. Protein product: CASSSFPGQGNSPLHF.

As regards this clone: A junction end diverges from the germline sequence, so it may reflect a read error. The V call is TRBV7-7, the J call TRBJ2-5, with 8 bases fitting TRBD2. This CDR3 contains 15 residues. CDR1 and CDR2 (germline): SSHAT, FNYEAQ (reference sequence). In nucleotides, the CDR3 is TGTGCTAGCAGCTTATTACTAGCGGCACAAGAGACCCAGTACTTC. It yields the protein CASSLLLAAQETQYF.

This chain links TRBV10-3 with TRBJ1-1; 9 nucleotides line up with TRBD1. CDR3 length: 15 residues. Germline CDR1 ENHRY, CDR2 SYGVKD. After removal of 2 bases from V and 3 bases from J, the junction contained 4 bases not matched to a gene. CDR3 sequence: CAISEKTGGDTEAFF. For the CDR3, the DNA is TGTGCCATCAGTGAGAAAACAGGGGGCGACACTGAAGCTTTCTTT.

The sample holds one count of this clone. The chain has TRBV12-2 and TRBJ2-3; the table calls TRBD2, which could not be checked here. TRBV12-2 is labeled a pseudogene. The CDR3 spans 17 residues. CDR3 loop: CASRLVTSGGRADTQYF. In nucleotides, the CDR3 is TGTGCAAGTCGCTTAGTCACTAGCGGGGGTCGAGCAGATACGCAGTATTTT.